Following are 10 T cell receptor beta chains from one sample sequenced in a study of blood T cell repertoires in COVID-19. TCRdb's table, derived via immunoSEQ multiplex PCR, lists solely in-frame clones and lacks some. This table has more than 4,000 clones, approximately 91% appearing once. Sequencing was done on a sample of peripheral blood. All receptors come from a human donor in a cohort sampled during active COVID-19.

This clone has more than one count but fewer than ten. This chain uses TRBV10-3 with TRBJ1-2; TRBD1 is a possible D gene (5 bases). The V gene's germline CDR1 is ENHRY and CDR2 SYGVKD. V dropped 3 bases and J dropped 0 bases, with 8 bases sitting between them. The CDR3 is 14 residues long. CDR3 sequence reads: CAISEQTANYGYTF. The CDR3 region has the DNA TGTGCCATCAGTGAACAGACAGCTAACTATGGCTACACCTTC.

The chain uses TRBV9 and TRBJ2-1, with 8 bases fitting TRBD2. Unmatched junction bases numbered 8, after V lost 0 bases and J lost 6 bases. The CDR3 consists of 16 residues. Germline loops: CDR1 SGDLS, CDR2 YYNGEE. CDR3 region: CASSVAQAGVPNEQFF. The CDR3 DNA reads as TGTGCCAGCAGCGTAGCTCAAGCGGGGGTACCCAATGAGCAGTTCTTC.

This chain connects TRBV3-1 (or the pseudogene TRBV3-2) to TRBJ2-1; 9 bases line up with TRBD2. The CDR3 contains 17 residues. CDR1 is LGHDT, CDR2 YNNKEL, per germline (reference sequence). J was trimmed by 7 bases and V by 1 base; bases with no gene match: 11. CDR3 protein: CASSQVTAGGRGNEQFF. CDR3 in DNA: TGTGCCAGCAGCCAAGTTACGGCGGGGGGGCGGGGAAATGAGCAGTTCTTC.

The chain couples TRBV6-2 or TRBV6-3 to TRBJ2-1; TRBD2 matches at 12 bases. Germline V CDR1 and CDR2: MNHEY, SVGEGT. Trimming cost V 0 bases and J 7 bases; bases outside gene matches: 13. The CDR3 is 19 residues long. CDR3 in DNA: TGTGCCAGCAGTTACTCCCTACTAGCGGGGGGACCTTCGTGGAATGAGCAGTTCTTC. Residues: CASSYSLLAGGPSWNEQFF.

The chain is built from TRBV19 and TRBJ2-3; 10 bases line up with TRBD2. Germline values: CDR1 LNHDA, CDR2 SQIVND (reference sequence). The CDR3 is made up of 16 amino acids. V shed 1 base and J 1 base; nucleotides not matched to a gene: 2. CDR3 amino acids: CASSIGLAGGTDTQYF. In nucleotides, the CDR3 is TGTGCCAGTAGTATAGGGCTAGCGGGGGGCACAGATACGCAGTATTTT.

The genes are TRBV18 and TRBJ1-1, with TRBD1 identical over 7 bases. The CDR3 length is 15 residues. Losses at the gene ends were 3 bases for V and 0 bases for J; bases not matched to a gene: 4. Germline CDR1 KGHSH, CDR2 LQKENI. Written as DNA, the CDR3 is TGTGCCAGCTCACCCAAACAGGGGATGAACACTGAAGCTTTCTTT. Its translation is CASSPKQGMNTEAFF.

The gene calls are TRBV20-1 and TRBJ2-1, with D possibly being TRBD2 (5 bases). CDR1 DFQATT and CDR2 SNEGSKA come from the germline V gene (reference sequence). The CDR3 sequence is 11 residues long. V was pared by 6 bases and J by 15 bases, with 18 bases between. The CDR3 region is CSAKLPGGGFF. Written as DNA, the CDR3 is TGCAGTGCAAAACTTCCCGGAGGTGGGTTCTTC.

The gene calls are TRBV2 and TRBJ1-2; TRBD1 aligns across 8 bases. The CDR3 has 12 residues. Germline trimming cut 10 bases from V and 3 bases from J; bases unmatched to any gene: 4. Germline CDR1 SNHLY, CDR2 FYNNEI. CDR3 coding DNA: TGTGCCAACCCGACAGGGGACTATGGCTACACCTTC. Protein: CANPTGDYGYTF.

This clone was picked up one time. CDR3 DNA sequence: TGTGCCAGTAGTAATTCTTGGACAGGGTTAGGCACAGATACGCAGTATTTT. This encodes CASSNSWTGLGTDTQYF. The chain links TRBV19 to TRBJ2-3; 8 bases are a match to TRBD1. This CDR3 region has 17 residues. Germline CDR1 and CDR2: LNHDA and SQIVND (reference sequence). The V gene end was trimmed by 4 bases and the J gene end by 1 base; junction bases not matched to a gene: 10.

This clone occurred a few times. V is TRBV10-2 and J is TRBJ2-2; D may be TRBD2 (5 bases). Germline V gene data show CDR1 as WSHSY and CDR2 as SAAADI. V was cut by 7 bases and J by 1 base, with 13 bases left in between. The CDR3 is made up of 15 amino acids. The DNA of the CDR3 is TGCGCCAGCACAGAGGGAGTCGGGAACACCGGGGAGCTGTTTTTT. This codes for CASTEGVGNTGELFF.